The T cell receptor (beta chain) described here comes from a study of molecular identifiers for immune sequencing clone quantification. The CDR3 spans 14 residues. Germline assignment: CDR1 LGHNA and CDR2 YSLEER. This clonotype was seen at least ten times. The junction shows a germline mismatch at one end, possibly a read error. Previously reported methods and listed TCR primers produced the bulk TCR libraries. TCRdb re-called the PCR reads with MiXCR, one entry per CDR3 protein. The sample has roughly 24,000 distinct CDR3 sequences, under 20% seen once. Sample: naive CD8+ T cells from blood, with Jurkat cell RNA spiked in. The subset was: FACS-sorted CD8+CD4-CCR7+CD45RA+ naive T cells. The chain is built from TRBV4-3 and TRBJ2-5, with 7 bases lining up with TRBD1. The origin of this receptor is a human donor in good health. Some libraries in this study had Jurkat cell RNA spiked in. CDR3 residues: CASSKDRAQETQYF. The DNA of the CDR3 is TGCGCCAGCAGCAAAGACAGGGCGCAAGAGACCCAGTACTTC.